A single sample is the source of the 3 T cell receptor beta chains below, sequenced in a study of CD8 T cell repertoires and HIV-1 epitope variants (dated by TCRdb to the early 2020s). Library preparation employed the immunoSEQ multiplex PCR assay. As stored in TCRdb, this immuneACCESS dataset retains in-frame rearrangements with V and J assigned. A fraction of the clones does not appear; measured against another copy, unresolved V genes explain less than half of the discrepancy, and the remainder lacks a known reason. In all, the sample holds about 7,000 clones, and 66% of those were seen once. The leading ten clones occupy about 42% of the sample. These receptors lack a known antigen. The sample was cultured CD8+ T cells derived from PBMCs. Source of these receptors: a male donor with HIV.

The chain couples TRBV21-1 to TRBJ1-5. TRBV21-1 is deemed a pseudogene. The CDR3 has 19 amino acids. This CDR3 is CASSKRLDFGRGKNQPQHF. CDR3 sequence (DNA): TGTGCCAGCAGCAAAAGACTCGACTTCGGCCGGGGAAAAAATCAGCCCCAGCATTTT.

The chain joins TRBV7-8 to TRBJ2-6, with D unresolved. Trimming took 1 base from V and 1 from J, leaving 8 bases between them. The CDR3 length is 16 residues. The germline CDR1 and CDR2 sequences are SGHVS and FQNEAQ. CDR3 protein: CASSLGGRSGANVLTF. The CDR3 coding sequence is TGTGCCAGCAGCTTAGGCGGAAGGTCTGGGGCCAACGTCCTGACTTTC. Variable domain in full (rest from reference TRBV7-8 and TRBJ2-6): GAGVSQSPRYKVAKRGQDVALRCDPISGHVSLFWYQQALGQGPEFLTYFQNEAQLDKSGLPSDRFFAERPEGSVSTLKIQRTQQEDSAVYLCASSLGGRSGANVLTFGAGSRLTVL.

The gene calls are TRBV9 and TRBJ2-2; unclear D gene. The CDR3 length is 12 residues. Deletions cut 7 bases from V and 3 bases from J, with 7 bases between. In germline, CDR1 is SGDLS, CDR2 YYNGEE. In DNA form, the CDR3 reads TGTGCCAGCGGCCAAGACACCGGGGAGCTGTTTTTT. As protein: CASGQDTGELFF.